This entry features one TCR beta chain sequence. The antigen remains undetermined. Sequencing was performed with immunoSEQ multiplex PCR; in TCRdb, only in-frame clones are kept and a portion is missing. The repertoire holds over 110,000 clones, around 87% seen once, with roughly 10% in the top ten. The data were obtained in a study of cytomegalovirus exposure and HLA in healthy donors. About the research overall: The roughly 660 first-cohort repertoires shared a platform with the 120 or so validation repertoires, as reported in a later analysis.

The germline V and J ends were trimmed by 3 bases and 0 bases, with 4 bases remaining between them. The length of the CDR3 is 13 residues. Germline V CDR1 and CDR2: SGDLS, YYNGEE. Overall study findings and caveats: One later analysis, an examination of the 120 validation repertoires, found that first-cohort TCR clusters tended to co-occur in them.

Donors were drawn from the approximately 120-subject validation cohort, separate from the approximately 670-subject first cohort. V and J are TRBV9 and TRBJ1-3; D remains ambiguous. Sequenced sample: PBMCs. The sequence was collected from a man between 18 and 29 years old in good health and CMV-seropositive. The CDR3 protein is CASSGNSGNTIYF. The CDR3 bases are TGTGCCAGCAGCGGTAACTCTGGAAACACCATATATTTT.